This TCR beta chain was retrieved from a study of T-cell memory formation after mild COVID-19. The germline gives CDR1 SEHNR, CDR2 FQNEAQ (reference sequence). The CDR3 covers 17 residues. J was trimmed by 3 bases and V by 4 bases; bases with no gene match: 6. TCRdb processed the 5' RACE reads anew with MiXCR; each CDR3 protein has one entry. The repertoire consists of around 340,000 distinct CDR3 sequences, with approximately 14% occurring once and the leading ten covering about a fifth. Sample: PBMCs or a T cell subset sorted from them (not recorded which). This rearrangement joins TRBV7-9 to TRBJ2-4, with 13 bases that match TRBD2. The receptor was derived from a man in his late teens or twenties who had mild COVID-19 (a few samples of this study predate the infection). Cell type and time point are not known. CDR3 residues: CASSSKGTSGDKNIQYF. The CDR3 DNA reads TGTGCCAGCAGCTCAAAAGGGACTAGCGGGGACAAAAACATTCAGTACTTC. Complete variable domain (other parts from reference TRBV7-9 and TRBJ2-4): DTGVSQNPRHKITKRGQNVTFRCDPISEHNRLYWYRQTLGQGPEFLTYFQNEAQLEKSRLLSDRFSAERPKGSFSTLEIQRTEQGDSAMYLCASSSKGTSGDKNIQYFGAGTRLSVL.